This T cell receptor (beta chain) stems from a study of T cells after yellow fever vaccination. Trimming removed 4 bases from V and 7 bases from J, with 11 bases in between. This CDR3 has 12 amino acids. The germline gives CDR1 SGHAT, CDR2 FQNNGV. One entry per CDR3 protein results from TCRdb running MiXCR on the 5' RACE reads. In the table there are some 120,000 distinct CDR3 sequences, 6.5% to 9% of which are singletons. This clonotype has at least ten counts. The chain carries TRBV11-2 and TRBJ2-7, with unresolved D. The material sequenced was CD8+ T cells sorted from PBMCs, taken 45 days after the yellow fever booster vaccination. This receptor was obtained from a man aged 30 to 45 who received the YFV17D yellow fever vaccine. This CDR3 is CASSSARFEQYF. In nucleotides, the CDR3 is TGTGCCAGCAGCTCCGCCCGGTTTGAGCAGTACTTC.